This TCR beta chain was captured by sequencing in a study of a mutant IDH1 vaccine in newly diagnosed glioma. Some clones are missing from TCRdb's copy, which holds only in-frame ones; the method was immunoSEQ multiplex PCR. The sample lists 70,000 to 100,000 clones, roughly four fifths occurring once. The V and J ends lost 7 bases and 9 bases, in that order; junction bases with no gene match: 10. Germline loops: CDR1 LNHDA, CDR2 SQIVND (reference sequence). The CDR3 length is 15 residues. Time point of the sample: baseline, week 1 (first vaccination visit). The treatment: pre-vaccination baseline after standard-of-care therapy. Those who donated had recent WHO grade 3 or 4 IDH1-mutant, ATRX-lost astrocytomas. Study-level results: Pseudoprogression seemed unlinked to shifts in top peripheral T cell clonotypes. The vaccine induced immune responses, and these occurred in approximately 94% of patients.

Worth noting for this clone: The antigen remains unidentified.

This sequence joins TRBV19 and TRBJ1-6; 9 bases align to TRBD1. This clonotype was sampled from a man aged 35-49 years with glioma. Some clones in this sample may be carry-over from other donors' samples. Sequencing used PBMCs, obtained from a glioma patient treated with radiotherapy, temozolomide or both. In DNA form, the CDR3 reads TGTGCCAGTACCCCAAGACAGGGGGACTCTTCACCCCTCCACTTT. It yields the protein CASTPRQGDSSPLHF.